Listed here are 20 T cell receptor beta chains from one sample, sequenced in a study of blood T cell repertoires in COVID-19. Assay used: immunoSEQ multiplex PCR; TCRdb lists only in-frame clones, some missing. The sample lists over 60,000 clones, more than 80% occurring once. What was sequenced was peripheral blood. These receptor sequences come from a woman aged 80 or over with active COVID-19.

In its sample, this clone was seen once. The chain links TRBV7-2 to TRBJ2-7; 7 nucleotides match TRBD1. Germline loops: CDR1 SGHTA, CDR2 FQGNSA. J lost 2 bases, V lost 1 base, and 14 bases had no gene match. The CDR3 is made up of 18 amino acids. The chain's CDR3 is CASSLGPATGAPPYEQYF. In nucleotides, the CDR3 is TGTGCCAGCAGCTTAGGGCCGGCTACAGGGGCACCTCCCTACGAGCAGTACTTC.

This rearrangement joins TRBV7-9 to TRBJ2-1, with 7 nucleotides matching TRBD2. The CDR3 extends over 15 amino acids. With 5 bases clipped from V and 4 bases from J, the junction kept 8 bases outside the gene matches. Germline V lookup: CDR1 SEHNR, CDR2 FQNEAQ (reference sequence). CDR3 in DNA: TGTGCCAGCAGCGATGGGGACGGGGGGTACAATGAGCAGTTCTTC. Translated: CASSDGDGGYNEQFF.

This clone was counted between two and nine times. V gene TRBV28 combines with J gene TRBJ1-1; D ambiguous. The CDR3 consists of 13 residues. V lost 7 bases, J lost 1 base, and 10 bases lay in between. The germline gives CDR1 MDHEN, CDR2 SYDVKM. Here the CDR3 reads CASTLHRNTEAFF. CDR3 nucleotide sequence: TGTGCCAGCACACTTCATCGGAACACTGAAGCTTTCTTT.

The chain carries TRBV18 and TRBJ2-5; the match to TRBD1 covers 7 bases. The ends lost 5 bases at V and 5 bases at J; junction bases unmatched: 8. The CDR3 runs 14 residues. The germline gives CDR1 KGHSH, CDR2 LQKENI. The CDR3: CASSFSQGSETQYF. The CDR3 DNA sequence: TGTGCCAGCTCATTCTCACAGGGGTCGGAGACCCAGTACTTC.

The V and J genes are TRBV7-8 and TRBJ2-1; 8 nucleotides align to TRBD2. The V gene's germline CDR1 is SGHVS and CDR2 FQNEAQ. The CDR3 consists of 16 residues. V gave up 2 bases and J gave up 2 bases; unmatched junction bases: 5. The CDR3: CASSLPSGGPYNEQFF. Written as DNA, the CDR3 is TGTGCCAGCAGCTTACCGAGCGGGGGTCCCTACAATGAGCAGTTCTTC.

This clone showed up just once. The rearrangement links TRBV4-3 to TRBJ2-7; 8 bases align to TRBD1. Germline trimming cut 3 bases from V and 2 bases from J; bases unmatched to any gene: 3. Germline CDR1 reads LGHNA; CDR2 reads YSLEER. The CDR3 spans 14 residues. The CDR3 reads CASSQGQETYEQYF. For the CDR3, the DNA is TGCGCCAGCAGCCAGGGACAGGAGACCTACGAGCAGTACTTC.

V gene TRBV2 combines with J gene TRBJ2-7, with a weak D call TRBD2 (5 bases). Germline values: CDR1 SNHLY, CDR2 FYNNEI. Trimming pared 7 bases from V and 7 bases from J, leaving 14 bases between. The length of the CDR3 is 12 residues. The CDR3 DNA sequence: TGTGCCAGCACCGAGGTGGGAGAAGAGCAGTACTTC. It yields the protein CASTEVGEEQYF.

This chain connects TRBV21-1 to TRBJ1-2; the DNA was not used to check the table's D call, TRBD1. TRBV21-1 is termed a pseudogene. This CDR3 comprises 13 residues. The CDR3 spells CASSGQGGYGYTF. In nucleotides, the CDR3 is TGTGCCAGCAGTGGACAGGGGGGCTATGGCTACACCTTC.

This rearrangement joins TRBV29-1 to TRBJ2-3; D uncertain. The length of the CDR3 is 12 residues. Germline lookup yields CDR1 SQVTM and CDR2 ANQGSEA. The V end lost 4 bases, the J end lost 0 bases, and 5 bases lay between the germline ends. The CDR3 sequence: CSVATSTDTQYF. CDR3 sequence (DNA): TGCAGCGTTGCGACTAGCACAGATACGCAGTATTTT.

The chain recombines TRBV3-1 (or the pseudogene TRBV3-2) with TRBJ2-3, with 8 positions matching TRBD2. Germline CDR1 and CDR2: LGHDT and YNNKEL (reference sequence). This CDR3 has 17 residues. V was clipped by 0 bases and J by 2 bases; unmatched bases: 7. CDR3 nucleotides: TGTGCCAGCAGCCAAGAGTCTAGCGGGTTGGACACAGATACGCAGTATTTT. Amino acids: CASSQESSGLDTDTQYF.

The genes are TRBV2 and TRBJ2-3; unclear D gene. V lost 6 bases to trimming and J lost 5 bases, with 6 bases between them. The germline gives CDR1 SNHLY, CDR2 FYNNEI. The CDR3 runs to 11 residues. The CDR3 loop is CASRGEDTQYF. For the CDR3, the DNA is TGTGCCAGCAGAGGAGAAGATACGCAGTATTTT.

CDR3 in DNA: TGTGCCATCAGTGCATCGCGGGAGGGGGACGAGCAGTACTTC. This codes for CAISASREGDEQYF. The chain is built from TRBV10-3 and TRBJ2-7; 9 nucleotides match TRBD2. V shed 4 bases and J 5 bases; nucleotides not matched to a gene: 6. Germline V CDR1 and CDR2: ENHRY, SYGVKD. This CDR3 contains 14 residues.

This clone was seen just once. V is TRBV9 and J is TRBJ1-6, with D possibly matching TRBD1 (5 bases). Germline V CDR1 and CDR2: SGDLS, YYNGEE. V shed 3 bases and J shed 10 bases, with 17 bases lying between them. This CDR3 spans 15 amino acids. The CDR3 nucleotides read TGTGCCAGCAGCGCCCAAACAGGAGTAGGGTCACCCCTCCACTTT. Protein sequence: CASSAQTGVGSPLHF.

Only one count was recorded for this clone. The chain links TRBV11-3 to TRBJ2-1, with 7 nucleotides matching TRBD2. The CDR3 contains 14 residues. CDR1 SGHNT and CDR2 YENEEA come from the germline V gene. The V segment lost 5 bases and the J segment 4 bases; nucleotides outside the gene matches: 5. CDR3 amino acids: CASSKGLTYNEQFF. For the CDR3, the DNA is TGTGCCAGCAGCAAGGGACTAACTTACAATGAGCAGTTCTTC.

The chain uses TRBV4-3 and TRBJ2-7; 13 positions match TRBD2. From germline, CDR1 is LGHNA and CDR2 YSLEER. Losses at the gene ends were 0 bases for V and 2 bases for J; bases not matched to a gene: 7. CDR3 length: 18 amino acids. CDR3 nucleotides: TGCGCCAGCAGCCAAGATCGGACTAGCGGGAGTTTGCCCTACGAGCAGTACTTC. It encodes CASSQDRTSGSLPYEQYF.

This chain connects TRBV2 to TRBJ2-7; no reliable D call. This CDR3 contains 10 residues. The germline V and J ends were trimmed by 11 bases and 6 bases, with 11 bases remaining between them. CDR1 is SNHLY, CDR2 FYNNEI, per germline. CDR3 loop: CASRLREQYF. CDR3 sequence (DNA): TGTGCCTCCAGGCTCCGCGAGCAGTACTTC.

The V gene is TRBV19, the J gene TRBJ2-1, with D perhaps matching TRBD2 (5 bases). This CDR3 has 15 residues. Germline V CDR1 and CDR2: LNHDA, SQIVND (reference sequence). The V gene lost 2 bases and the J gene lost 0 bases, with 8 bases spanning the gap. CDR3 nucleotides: TGTGCCAGTAGTATAAGCGGTAGCTCCTACAATGAGCAGTTCTTC. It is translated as CASSISGSSYNEQFF. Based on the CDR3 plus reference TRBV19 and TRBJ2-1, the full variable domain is DGGITQSPKYLFRKEGQNVTLSCEQNLNHDAMYWYRQDPGQGLRLIYYSQIVNDFQKGDIAEGYSVSREKKESFPLTVTSAQKNPTAFYLCASSISGSSYNEQFFGPGTRLTVL.

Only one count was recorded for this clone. CDR3 sequence: CASSSYSYYGYTF. The CDR3 coding sequence is TGTGCCAGCAGCTCGTACAGCTACTATGGCTACACCTTC. This rearrangement joins TRBV7-2 to TRBJ1-2; D gene unclear. The V gene lost 4 bases and the J gene lost 3 bases, with 9 bases spanning the gap. The length of the CDR3 is 13 residues. Germline V gene sequence: CDR1 SGHTA, CDR2 FQGNSA.

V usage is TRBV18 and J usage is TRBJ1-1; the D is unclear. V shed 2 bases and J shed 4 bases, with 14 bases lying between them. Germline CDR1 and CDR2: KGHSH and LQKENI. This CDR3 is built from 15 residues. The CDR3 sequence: CASSPLSQAGTEAFF. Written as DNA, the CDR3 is TGTGCCAGCTCACCATTATCTCAGGCCGGCACTGAAGCTTTCTTT.

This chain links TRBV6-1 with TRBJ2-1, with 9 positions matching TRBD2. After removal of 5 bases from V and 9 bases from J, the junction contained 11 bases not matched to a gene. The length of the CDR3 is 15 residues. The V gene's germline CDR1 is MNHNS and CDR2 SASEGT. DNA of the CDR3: TGTGCCAGCAGTTCCCGGGGTAGCGGGAGAACTGAGCAGTTCTTC. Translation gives CASSSRGSGRTEQFF.